This TCR beta chain appears in the sequencing data of a study of technical replicates of blood from a handful of donors. The germline gives CDR1 MNHEY, CDR2 SMNVEV (reference sequence). J gave up 5 bases and V 6 bases, and 13 bases lay outside the gene matches. The CDR3 extends over 16 amino acids. Clones were sequenced by immunoSEQ multiplex PCR, and TCRdb holds only the in-frame ones, with some missing. The repertoire holds 65,000 to 95,000 clones, about 93% seen once, with about 0.39% in the top ten. The source is a human donor in good health. J is TRBJ1-2 and V is TRBV27; 9 positions match TRBD1. Specimen: T cells isolated from PBMCs. CDR3: CASRRPGQGIRYGYTF. The CDR3 DNA sequence: TGTGCCAGCAGGCGACCGGGACAGGGAATTCGTTATGGCTACACCTTC.